These T cell receptor beta chains were read from a single sample in a study of STAT5B mutations in CD4+ large granular lymphocyte leukemia. TCRdb's table, derived via immunoSEQ multiplex PCR, lists solely in-frame clones and lacks some. The repertoire consists of approximately 32,000 clones, with less than 80% occurring once and the leading ten covering approximately 2.7%. The sequencing input was CD4+ T cells from blood buffy coats. The receptors stem from a human donor in good health. The CDR3 runs from the conserved cysteine through the conserved F or W. The D gene is left open where the match is weak. Size values are once, few and many counts, or a class for expanded clones, and some rows have none.

>TRBJ2-1|.|TRBV4-2|.
CASSLRLLGNEQFF
TGTGCCAGCAGCCTCCGTCTGCTGGGCAATGAGCAGTTCTTC
>TRBJ1-2|.|TRBV6-5|.
CASSLTGLLGGYTF
TGTGCCAGCAGTCTGACAGGACTACTGGGTGGCTACACCTTC
>TRBJ2-5|.|TRBV5-4|.
CASSHLEDGETQYF
TGTGCCAGCAGCCACCTAGAAGACGGGGAGACCCAGTACTTC
>TRBJ2-2|.|TRBV7-7|.
CASSLRSGANTGELFF
TGTGCTAGCAGCTTACGCTCAGGGGCGAACACCGGGGAGCTGTTTTTT
>TRBJ2-2|.|TRBV5-1|.
CASSLGEHGLFF
TGCGCCAGCAGCTTGGGGGAGCACGGGCTGTTTTTT
>TRBJ2-1|.|TRBV5-5|few
CASSLGYEQFF
TGTGCCAGCAGCTTGGGGTACGAGCAGTTCTTC
>TRBJ2-5|.|TRBV7-8|.
CASRTLTETQYF
TGTGCCAGCCGCACTCTAACAGAGACCCAGTACTTC
>TRBJ2-3|.|TRBV11-2|.
CASSGDRTDTQYF
TGTGCCAGCAGCGGGGATCGCACAGATACGCAGTATTTT
>TRBJ1-2|.|TRBV20-1|few
CSAWGSGYTF
TGCAGTGCTTGGGGCAGTGGCTACACCTTC
>TRBJ2-6|.|TRBV27|.
CASGSGANVLTF
TGTGCCAGCGGGTCTGGGGCCAACGTCCTGACTTTC
>TRBJ1-4|.|TRBV2|few
CASSRPATNEKLFF
TGTGCCAGCAGTCGACCCGCAACTAATGAAAAACTGTTTTTT
>TRBJ2-1|TRBD2|TRBV15|.
CANLADYNEQFF
TGTGCCAATCTAGCGGATTACAATGAGCAGTTCTTC
>TRBJ1-1|TRBD1|TRBV10-2|.
CASSATGVGNTEAFF
TGCGCCAGCAGTGCTACAGGGGTCGGGAACACTGAAGCTTTCTTT
>TRBJ2-7|.|TRBV21-1|.
CASRENGQQYF
TGTGCCAGCAGGGAAAACGGGCAGCAGTACTTC
>TRBJ1-2|TRBD1|TRBV30|.
CAWRLTTGTRKTF
TGTGCCTGGCGTTTAACGACAGGGACCCGAAAGACCTTC
>TRBJ1-4|TRBD1|TRBV5-8|few
CASSWKGAGEKLFF
TGTGCCAGCAGCTGGAAGGGGGCGGGCGAAAAACTGTTTTTT
>TRBJ2-7|TRBD2|TRBV4-2|.
CASSQEPAGGSYEQYF
TGTGCCAGCAGCCAAGAGCCAGCGGGGGGCTCCTACGAGCAGTACTTC
>TRBJ1-2|.|TRBV29-1|.
CSVVRGFEGYTF
TGCAGCGTTGTTAGGGGATTCGAAGGCTACACCTTC
>TRBJ1-2|TRBD1|TRBV10-3|few
CAISGGQGGYTF
TGTGCCATCAGTGGAGGACAGGGTGGCTACACCTTC
>TRBJ2-1|TRBD1|TRBV10-3|.
CATASGATRAATGGNEQFF
TGTGCCACCGCGTCGGGGGCGACGCGGGCGGCGACAGGGGGAAATGAGCAGTTCTTC
>TRBJ1-2|.|TRBV2|few
CASRKEGMREGGYTF
TGTGCCAGCAGGAAGGAGGGAATGAGGGAAGGGGGCTACACCTTC
>TRBJ1-4|.|TRBV19|.
CASSFRAMERREKLFF
TGTGCCAGTAGTTTCCGGGCCATGGAACGCAGGGAAAAACTGTTTTTT
>TRBJ2-5|.|TRBV20-1|.
CSALSGETQYF
TGCAGTGCCCTTTCCGGAGAAACCCAGTACTTC
>TRBJ1-4|.|TRBV5-1|.
CASSAGPNEKLFF
TGCGCCAGCAGCGCCGGGCCAAATGAAAAACTGTTTTTT
>TRBJ2-3|.|TRBV7-6|once
CASSLTRNSDTDTQYF
TGTGCCAGCAGCTTAACCCGGAATAGCGACACAGATACGCAGTATTTT
>TRBJ1-5|.|TRBV6-5|.
CASSSLGSNQPQHF
TGTGCCAGCAGTTCCTTAGGGAGCAATCAGCCCCAGCATTTT
>TRBJ2-3|TRBD2|TRBV4-3|.
CASSRRGLATDTQYF
TGCGCCAGCAGCCGCAGGGGACTAGCGACAGATACGCAGTATTTT
>TRBJ2-2|TRBD2|TRBV7-2|few
CASSIGLASTGELFF
TGTGCCAGCAGCATCGGACTAGCGTCGACCGGGGAGCTGTTTTTT
>TRBJ2-2|TRBD1|TRBV18|.
CASSRQGTGELFF
TGTGCCAGCTCGCGACAGGGAACCGGGGAGCTGTTTTTT
>TRBJ2-7|.|TRBV6-1|few
CASFRHSTYEQYF
TGTGCCAGTTTCCGACATTCCACCTACGAGCAGTACTTC
>TRBJ2-7|.|TRBV7-6|once
CASSFAGTYEQYF
TGTGCCAGCAGCTTTGCGGGCACCTACGAGCAGTACTTC
>TRBJ2-3|.|TRBV5-1|.
CASSSYTDTQYF
TGCGCCAGCAGCTCCTACACAGATACGCAGTATTTT
>TRBJ2-5|TRBD2|TRBV5-1|.
CASSRGTSGAQETQYF
TGCGCCAGCAGCCGTGGGACTAGCGGGGCTCAAGAGACCCAGTACTTC
>TRBJ1-1|TRBD1|TRBV20-1|.
CRATTGDEAFF
TGCAGGGCAACGACAGGGGATGAAGCTTTCTTT
>TRBJ2-7|TRBD1|TRBV7-2|.
CASSLSTGQDFAYEQYF
TGTGCCAGCAGCTTAAGTACGGGACAGGACTTCGCCTACGAGCAGTACTTC
>TRBJ2-7|TRBD1|TRBV5-1|.
CASQPGDRVYEQYF
TGCGCCAGCCAGCCGGGGGACAGGGTCTACGAGCAGTACTTC
>TRBJ1-1|.|TRBV6-6|.
CASSYGDRMNTEAFF
TGTGCCAGCAGTTACGGGGACCGCATGAACACTGAAGCTTTCTTT
>TRBJ2-2|.|TRBV21-1|.
CASSKGRVRGGTGELFF
TGTGCCAGCAGCAAAGGACGTGTCAGGGGGGGCACCGGGGAGCTGTTTTTT
>TRBJ1-6|.|TRBV19|.
CASRGRYSPLHF
TGTGCCAGTAGGGGGCGATACTCACCCCTCCACTTT
>TRBJ2-5|TRBD2|TRBV5-3|few
CARSSRLAAETQYF
TGTGCCAGAAGCTCCAGACTAGCGGCAGAGACCCAGTACTTC
>TRBJ2-3|TRBD2|TRBV7-8|.
CASSFAGTSGTDTQYF
TGTGCCAGCAGCTTTGCCGGGACTAGCGGGACAGATACGCAGTATTTT
>TRBJ1-4|.|TRBV7-4|.
CASSKGGDIRNEKLFF
TGTGCCAGCAGCAAGGGGGGGGACATTCGTAATGAAAAACTGTTTTTT
>TRBJ2-7|TRBD2|TRBV7-9|.
CASSEGAGGIYEQYF
TGTGCCAGCAGCGAAGGGGCGGGGGGAATCTACGAGCAGTACTTC